The count of the clone carrying this T cell receptor beta chain is one. Timing groups of about 4 and about 12 weeks for second doses were pooled. Assay: immunoSEQ multiplex PCR; the TCRdb copy retains only in-frame clones and omits some. The table lists 100,000 to 150,000 clones, 80% to 90% of them singletons. This record comes from a study of T cell responses to AZD1222 COVID-19 vaccine. Germline V gene data show CDR1 as LNHDA and CDR2 as SQIVND (reference sequence). The CDR3 totals 18 residues. J lost 0 bases, V lost 7 bases, and 11 bases had no gene match. The chain joins TRBV19 to TRBJ2-1; TRBD2 matches at 11 bases. Sequencing was performed on peripheral blood, taken 28 days after the second AZD1222 dose. The clonotype comes from an adult who received the AZD1222 COVID-19 vaccine. CDR3 bases: TGTGCCAGTATGGGGTCACTAGCGGGGGAGAGCTCCTACAATGAGCAGTTCTTC. Translation gives CASMGSLAGESSYNEQFF. Full variable domain (outside the CDR3, taken from reference TRBV19 and TRBJ2-1): DGGITQSPKYLFRKEGQNVTLSCEQNLNHDAMYWYRQDPGQGLRLIYYSQIVNDFQKGDIAEGYSVSREKKESFPLTVTSAQKNPTAFYLCASMGSLAGESSYNEQFFGPGTRLTVL.